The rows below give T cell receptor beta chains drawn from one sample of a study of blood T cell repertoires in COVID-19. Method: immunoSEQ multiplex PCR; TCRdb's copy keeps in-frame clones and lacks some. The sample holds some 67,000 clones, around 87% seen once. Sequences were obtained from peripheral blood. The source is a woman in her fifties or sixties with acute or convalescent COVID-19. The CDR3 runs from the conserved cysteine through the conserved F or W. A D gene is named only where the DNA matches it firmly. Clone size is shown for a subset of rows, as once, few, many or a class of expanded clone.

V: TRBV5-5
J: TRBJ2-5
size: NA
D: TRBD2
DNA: TGTGCCAGCAGCTACCCGAGTTCACTAGCGGGGAATCAAGAGACCCAGTACTTC
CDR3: CASSYPSSLAGNQETQYF

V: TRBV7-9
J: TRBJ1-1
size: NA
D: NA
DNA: TGTGCCAGCAGCACACTACTCAGGGGTTGGAACACTGAAGCTTTCTTT
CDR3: CASSTLLRGWNTEAFF

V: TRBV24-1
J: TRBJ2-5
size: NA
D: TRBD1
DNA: TGTGCCACCAGTGATACCCAGGGGGCCGAGGAGACCCAGTACTTC
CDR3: CATSDTQGAEETQYF

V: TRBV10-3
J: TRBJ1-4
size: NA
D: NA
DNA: TGTGCCATCAGTGAGCGAACAGGGACTAATGAAAAACTGTTTTTT
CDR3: CAISERTGTNEKLFF

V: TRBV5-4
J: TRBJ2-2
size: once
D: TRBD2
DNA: TGTGCCAGCAGCTTCACTAGCGTGAACACCGGGGAGCTGTTTTTT
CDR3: CASSFTSVNTGELFF

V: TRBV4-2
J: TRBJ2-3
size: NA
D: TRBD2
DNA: TGTGCCAGCAGCCCTCTAGCGGGAGTAACTGGGGATACGCAGTATTTT
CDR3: CASSPLAGVTGDTQYF

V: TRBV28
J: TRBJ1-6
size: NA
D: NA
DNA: TGTGCCAGCAGTGAGCGGACAGTTAGGAATTCACCCCTCCACTTT
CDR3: CASSERTVRNSPLHF

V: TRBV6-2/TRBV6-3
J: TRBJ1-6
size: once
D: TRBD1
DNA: TGTGCCAGCAGCCACAAACCGGGACAGGTTTATTCACCCCTCCACTTT
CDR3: CASSHKPGQVYSPLHF

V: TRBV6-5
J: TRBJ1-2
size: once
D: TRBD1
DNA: TGTGCCAGCAGTTACGGGGACAGCTATGGCTACACCTTC
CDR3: CASSYGDSYGYTF

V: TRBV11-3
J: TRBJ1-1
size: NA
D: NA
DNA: TGTGCCAGCAGCCAAGACAGGTCCAACACTGAAGCTTTCTTT
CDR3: CASSQDRSNTEAFF

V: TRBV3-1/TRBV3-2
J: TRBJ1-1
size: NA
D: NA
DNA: TGTGCCAGCAGCAGAGGGGGTGTGGGAACTGAAGCTTTCTTT
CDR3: CASSRGGVGTEAFF

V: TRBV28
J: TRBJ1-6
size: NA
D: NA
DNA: TGTGCCAGCAGTTTAGGGTACCCGGGTAGCCCACCCCTCCACTTT
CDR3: CASSLGYPGSPPLHF

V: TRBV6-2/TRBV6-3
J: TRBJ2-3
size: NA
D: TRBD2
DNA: TGTGCCAGCAGTTTGGGACTAGCGGGAGCTAGCACAGATACGCAGTATTTT
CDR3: CASSLGLAGASTDTQYF

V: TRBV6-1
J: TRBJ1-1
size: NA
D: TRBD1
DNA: TGTGCCAGCAGTGAGAGGACAGGGACGGTTTCTGAAGCTTTCTTT
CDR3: CASSERTGTVSEAFF

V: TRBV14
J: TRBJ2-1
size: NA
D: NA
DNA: TGTGCCAGCAGCCAAGATGGAGGGCAGTTGAGCTCCTACAATGAGCAGTTCTTC
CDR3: CASSQDGGQLSSYNEQFF

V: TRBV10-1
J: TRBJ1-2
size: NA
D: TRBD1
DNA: TGCGCCAGCCCCCGGGACAGAGACGGCTACACCTTC
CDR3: CASPRDRDGYTF

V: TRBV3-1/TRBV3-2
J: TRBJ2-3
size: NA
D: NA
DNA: TGTGCCAGCAGCCATAGGGGTGCGCAGTATTTT
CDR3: CASSHRGAQYF

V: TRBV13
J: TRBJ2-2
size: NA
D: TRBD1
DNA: TGTGCCAGCAGCAGCTACAGGGGGCCCGGGGAGCTGTTTTTT
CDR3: CASSSYRGPGELFF

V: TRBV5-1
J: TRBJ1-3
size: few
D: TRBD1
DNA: TGCGCCAGCAGCTTGGACGGGACAGGGGCTGGAAACACCATATATTTT
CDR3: CASSLDGTGAGNTIYF

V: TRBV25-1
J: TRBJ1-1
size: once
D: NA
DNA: TGTGCCAGCAGTGCCACGGACATGAACACTGAAGCTTTCTTT
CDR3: CASSATDMNTEAFF

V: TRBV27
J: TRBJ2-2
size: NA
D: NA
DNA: TGTGCCAGCAGTTTAGGAGGGTGGGCCGGGGAGCTGTTTTTT
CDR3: CASSLGGWAGELFF

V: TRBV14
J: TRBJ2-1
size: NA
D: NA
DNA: TGTGCCAGCAGCCAATCAGCCTACAATGAGCAGTTCTTC
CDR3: CASSQSAYNEQFF

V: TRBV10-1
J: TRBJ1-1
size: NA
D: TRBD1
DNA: TGCGCCAGCAGTGAGATTGGGACAGGGTCTGAAGCTTTCTTT
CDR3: CASSEIGTGSEAFF

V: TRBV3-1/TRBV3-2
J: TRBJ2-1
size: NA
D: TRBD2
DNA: TGTGCCAGCAGCCACGGGAGGGATGAGCAGTTCTTC
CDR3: CASSHGRDEQFF

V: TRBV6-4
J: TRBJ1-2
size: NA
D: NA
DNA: TGTGCCAGCAGTGCAGGGATTGGTGTTTCTGGCTACACCTTC
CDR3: CASSAGIGVSGYTF

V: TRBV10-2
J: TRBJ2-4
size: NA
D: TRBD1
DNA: TGCGCCAGCAGTGAGTCGACCGGGACAGGCTTTGGCAAAAACATTCAGTACTTC
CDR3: CASSESTGTGFGKNIQYF

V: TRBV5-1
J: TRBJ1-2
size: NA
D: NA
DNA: TGCGCCAGCCGGACAGACAACTATGGCTACACCTTC
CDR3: CASRTDNYGYTF

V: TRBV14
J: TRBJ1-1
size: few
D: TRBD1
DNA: TGTGCCAGCAGCCCACAGGGGGCGCCGGCTGAAGCTTTCTTT
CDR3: CASSPQGAPAEAFF

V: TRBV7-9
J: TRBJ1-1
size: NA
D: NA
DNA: TGTGCCAGCAGCTTTCCCGGACCCAGGGGCACTGAAGCTTTCTTT
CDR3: CASSFPGPRGTEAFF

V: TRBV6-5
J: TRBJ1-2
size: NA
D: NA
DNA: TGTGCCAGCAGCCCCCATACAGGGACGGATGGCTACACCTTC
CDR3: CASSPHTGTDGYTF

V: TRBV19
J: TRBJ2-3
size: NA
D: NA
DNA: TGTGCCAGTAGCCTGTATGGAGGAACAGATACGCAGTATTTT
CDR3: CASSLYGGTDTQYF

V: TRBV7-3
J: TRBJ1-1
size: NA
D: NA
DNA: TGTGCCAGCCGCGATGCGATGAACACTGAAGCTTTCTTT
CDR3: CASRDAMNTEAFF

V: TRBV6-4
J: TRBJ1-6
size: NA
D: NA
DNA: TGTGCCAGCAGACAGGGACAAAATAATTCACCCCTCCACTTT
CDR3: CASRQGQNNSPLHF